A selection of T cell receptor beta chains follows, all from one sample in a study of blood T cell repertoires in COVID-19. Using immunoSEQ multiplex PCR, the repertoire was profiled, and TCRdb retains in-frame clones only, with some absent. Of 350,000 or so clones in the sample, more than 70% were seen once. The sequencing input was peripheral blood. The origin of the receptors is a man younger than 40 with active or convalescent COVID-19. Both conserved end residues are part of each CDR3.

CDR3aa	j_gene	v_gene
CASSWGSLSYEQYF	TRBJ2-7	TRBV6-2/TRBV6-3
CASSLGGDGYTF	TRBJ1-2	TRBV7-9
CASSYAGFNYGYTF	TRBJ1-2	TRBV6-5
CASSQLSGLAADTQYF	TRBJ2-3	TRBV3-1/TRBV3-2
CASSYGANTGELFF	TRBJ2-2	TRBV7-8
CASSLEQGPPLHF	TRBJ1-6	TRBV7-2
CASSLVARPNYGYTF	TRBJ1-2	TRBV5-1
CASREAGRSGYGGGNYGYTF	TRBJ1-2	TRBV2
CASSQAWRDPFTDTQYF	TRBJ2-3	TRBV4-3
CAIRLSLEGELFF	TRBJ2-2	TRBV10-3
CATSDRRVQETQYF	TRBJ2-5	TRBV24-1
CACDRGNQPQHF	TRBJ1-5	TRBV30
CASSIRQNYGYTF	TRBJ1-2	TRBV27
CASSLRLAGSTTPDTQYF	TRBJ2-3	TRBV5-1
CASSEPPAGKEKLFF	TRBJ1-4	TRBV2
CAWSRDRSEQFF	TRBJ2-1	TRBV30
CASSATTREGPGSNQPQHF	TRBJ1-5	TRBV6-4
CAIRDKNTEAFF	TRBJ1-1	TRBV10-3
CATRGLTETQYF	TRBJ2-5	TRBV24-1
CASRPLVRDEHPSLLSYNEQFF	TRBJ2-1	TRBV12-2
CASTQVLGGVHNEQFF	TRBJ2-1	TRBV4-1
CASSNRGGANYGYTF	TRBJ1-2	TRBV2
CASSLGSGVVYEQYF	TRBJ2-7	TRBV7-8
CASSIFGGSFWSPLHF	TRBJ1-6	TRBV19
CASSLAGTSGGDTQYF	TRBJ2-3	TRBV7-2
CASSYTVSSYEQYF	TRBJ2-7	TRBV6-5
CAWRRGLRNEKLFF	TRBJ1-4	TRBV30
CASSLRWRFRNTEAFF	TRBJ1-1	TRBV27
CASSPSGQGNGYTF	TRBJ1-2	TRBV18
CASSQRTSGYQETQYF	TRBJ2-5	TRBV3-1/TRBV3-2
CASSRGRSGTEAFF	TRBJ1-1	TRBV19
CAWSVGRGRWEAFF	TRBJ1-1	TRBV30